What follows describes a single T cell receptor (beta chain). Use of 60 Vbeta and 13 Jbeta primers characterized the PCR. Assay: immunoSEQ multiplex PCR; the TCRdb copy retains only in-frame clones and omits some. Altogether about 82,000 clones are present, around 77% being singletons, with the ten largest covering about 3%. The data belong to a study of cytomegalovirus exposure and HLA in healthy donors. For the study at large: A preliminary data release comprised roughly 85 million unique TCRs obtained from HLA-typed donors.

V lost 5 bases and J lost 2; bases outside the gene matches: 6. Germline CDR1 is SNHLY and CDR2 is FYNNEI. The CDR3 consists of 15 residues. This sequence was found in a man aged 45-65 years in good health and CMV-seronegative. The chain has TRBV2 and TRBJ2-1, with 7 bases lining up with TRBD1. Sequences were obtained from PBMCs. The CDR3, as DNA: TGTGCCAGCAGTTTACAGGGGATAGCCTACAATGAGCAGTTCTTC. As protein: CASSLQGIAYNEQFF.